These 6 T cell receptor beta chains were all obtained from the same sample, sequenced in a study of yellow fever vaccine responses in identical twins (dated by TCRdb to about 2018). Receptor libraries were prepared by RT-PCR. TCRdb shows the sequencer as Illumina HiSeq 2500. In TCRdb, the public reads were trimmed at Q25 with fastp and aligned with MiXCR, with productive beta chains retained. When rows share a CDR3 protein, they turn into one entry using the most common DNA and genes. The sample table shows about 20,000 distinct CDR3 sequences, and approximately 70% are seen once. The ten largest make up about 2.4% of the sample. This sample comprised T cells from blood (PBMCs), unsorted or a sorted subset (not recorded which), obtained before or after yellow fever vaccination (not recorded which). The receptors originated from a woman aged 18-29 years who received the yellow fever vaccine. Donor details come from another sample of the same person, matched by shared clones.

The chain carries TRBV14 and TRBJ1-1; perhaps TRBD1 as D (5 bases). The ends were cut back, 8 bases at V and 2 bases at J, with 9 bases in the middle. This CDR3 contains 12 residues. Germline CDR1 reads SGHDN; CDR2 reads FVKESK. The CDR3 coding sequence is TGTGCCAGCGACAGAATAAACACTGAAGCTTTCTTT. Translated, it gives CASDRINTEAFF.

V gene TRBV29-1 combines with J gene TRBJ2-2; perhaps TRBD2 as D (6 bases). Germline V gene sequence: CDR1 SQVTM, CDR2 ANQGSEA. The CDR3 has 13 amino acids. Trimming removed 6 bases at V and 6 bases at J, with 14 bases between. This chain's CDR3 is CSVTSSIAGELFF. The CDR3 region has the DNA TGCAGCGTAACTAGCTCTATCGCCGGGGAGCTGTTTTTT.

Of note for this clonotype: A read error may produce the germline difference seen at one junction end. This chain connects TRBV11-1 to TRBJ2-1; D unresolved. The CDR3 has 15 residues. Germline V gene sequence: CDR1 SGHAT, CDR2 FQDESV (reference sequence). This CDR3 reads CASNVGQTSNNEQFF. The CDR3 bases are TGTGCCAGCAACGTAGGGCAGACCTCCAACAATGAGCAGTTCTTC.

V gene TRBV14 combines with J gene TRBJ1-4; TRBD1 matches 10 bases. Germline assignment: CDR1 SGHDN and CDR2 FVKESK. This CDR3 region has 16 residues. V dropped 4 bases and J dropped 5; count of bases not matched to a gene: 7. Here the CDR3 reads CASSPRLGQGNEKLFF. The DNA for the CDR3 is TGTGCCAGCAGCCCACGGCTGGGACAGGGGAATGAAAAACTGTTTTTT.

The rearrangement joins TRBV5-1 to TRBJ2-7; D unresolved. Germline V gene data show CDR1 as SGHRS and CDR2 as YFSETQ. CDR3 length equals 13 residues. Trimming took off 4 bases at V and 3 bases at J, with 11 bases between the two ends. The CDR3 DNA reads TGCGCCAGCAGCCAGGACGGAGTCTACGAGCAGTACTTC. Protein sequence: CASSQDGVYEQYF.

CDR3 loop: CATSRQSTGRETQYF. The CDR3 DNA follows: TGTGCCACCAGCAGACAGTCGACAGGGAGGGAGACCCAGTACTTC. V gene TRBV15 combines with J gene TRBJ2-5; a weak D match, TRBD1 (7 bases). Trimming stripped 2 bases from V and 5 bases from J, with 15 bases between. Germline CDR1 is LNHNV and CDR2 is YYDKDF (reference sequence). The CDR3 is 15 amino acids.